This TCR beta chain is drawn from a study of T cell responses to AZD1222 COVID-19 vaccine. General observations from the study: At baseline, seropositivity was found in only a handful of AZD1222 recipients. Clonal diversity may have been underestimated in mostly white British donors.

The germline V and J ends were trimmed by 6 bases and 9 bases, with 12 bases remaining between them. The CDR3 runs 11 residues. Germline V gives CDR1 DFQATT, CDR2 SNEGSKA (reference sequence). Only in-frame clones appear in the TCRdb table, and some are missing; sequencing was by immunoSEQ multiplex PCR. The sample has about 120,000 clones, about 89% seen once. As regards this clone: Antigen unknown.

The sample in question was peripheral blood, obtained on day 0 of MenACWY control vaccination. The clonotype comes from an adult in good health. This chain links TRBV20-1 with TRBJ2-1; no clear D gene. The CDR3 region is CSATFVGEQFF. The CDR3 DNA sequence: TGCAGTGCCACCTTTGTTGGTGAGCAGTTCTTC.